This T cell receptor (beta chain) was sequenced for a study of blood T cell repertoires in COVID-19. Background on the study: Samples came from the United States, Italy and Spain, spanning acute and convalescent COVID-19. Sources were T cells, B-cell-depleted T cells, or PBMCs; the material itself was cDNA or gDNA.

Per the original methods: Estimates of nucleated cell counts were drawn from the amplification of reference gene primers. Sequenced by immunoSEQ multiplex PCR; TCRdb stores in-frame clones only, minus some. V, J and clone size are those of that table, while D and trimming were read from the DNA. This table has approximately 150,000 clones, roughly 81% appearing once. Sequencing used peripheral blood. This TCR was sampled from a man in his forties or fifties with acute or convalescent COVID-19.

The CDR3 DNA sequence: TGTGCCAGCAGCTTTCAGGGCGGAACTGAAGCTTTCTTT. It codes for CASSFQGGTEAFF. V usage is TRBV5-5 and J usage is TRBJ1-1, with D tentatively TRBD1 (5 bases). V lost 2 bases and J lost 5, with 10 bases in between. The CDR3 sequence is 13 residues long. Per germline, CDR1 SGHKS and CDR2 YYEKEE (reference sequence).